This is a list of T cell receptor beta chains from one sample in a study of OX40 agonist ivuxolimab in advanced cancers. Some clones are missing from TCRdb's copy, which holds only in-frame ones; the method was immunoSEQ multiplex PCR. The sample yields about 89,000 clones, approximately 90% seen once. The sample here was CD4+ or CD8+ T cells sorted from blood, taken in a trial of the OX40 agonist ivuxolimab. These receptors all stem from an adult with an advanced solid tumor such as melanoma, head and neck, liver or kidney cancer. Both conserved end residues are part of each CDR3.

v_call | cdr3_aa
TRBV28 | CASSDRGRMNTEAFF
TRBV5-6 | CASSFRDAGMNTEAFF
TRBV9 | CASSAQGGTEAFF
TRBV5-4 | CASSLDGAANYGYTF
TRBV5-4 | CASSSPTSGGAGDTQYF
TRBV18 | CASSPHGDGEQFF
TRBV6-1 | CASSETPVGTDTQYF
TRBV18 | CASSPPGLAGVYEQYF
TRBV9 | CASSPRDRGEGYTF
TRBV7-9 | CASSPPGTEVSHYGYTF
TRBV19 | CATRTTGTEDTGELFF
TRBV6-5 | CASSYSRESNQPQHF
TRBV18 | CASSLLGGANTEAFF
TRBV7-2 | CASSLGAGGGYTF
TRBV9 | CASSVRGEEDTQYF
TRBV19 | CASRGAYEQYF
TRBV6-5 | CASSYDTGGAYGYTF
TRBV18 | CASSQYGVAGNTIYF
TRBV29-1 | CSVRLAATDTQYF
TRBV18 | CASSPPTTGGNIQYF
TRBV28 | CASSLQRLGDQPQHF
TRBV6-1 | CASSVDFFGYTF
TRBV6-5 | CASNWDGSSYNEQFF
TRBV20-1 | CSASEGEQYF
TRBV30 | CAWSPGTVDTQYF
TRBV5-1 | CASSQDRGEETQYF
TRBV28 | CASSLRPGRGQETQYF
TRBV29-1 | CSVADRYSGANVLTF
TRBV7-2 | CASSPTTGDYGYTF
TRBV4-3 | CASSQRSTEAFF
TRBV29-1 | CSVDTGVETQYF
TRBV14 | CASSQVGSPGGLYGYTF
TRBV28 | CASSYRGYEQYF
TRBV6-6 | CASGQGLAGGEQYF
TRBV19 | CASSSSGDTDTQYF
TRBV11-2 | CASSLDLSGGAVRYEQYF
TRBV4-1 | CASSAPLTSGVSGEQFF
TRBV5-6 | CASSWTGLNTEAFF
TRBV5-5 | CASSPGGALSYEQYF
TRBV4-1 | CASSQAGGTGLNEQYF
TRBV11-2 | CASSLDRPKGLETQYF
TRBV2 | CASNFYADTQYF
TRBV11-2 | CASSPMRGAGDGYTF
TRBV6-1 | CASRPTLRDTQYF
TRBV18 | CASSPFGSSNQPQHF
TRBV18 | CASSPGTGYYEQYF
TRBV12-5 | CASGAENTEAFF